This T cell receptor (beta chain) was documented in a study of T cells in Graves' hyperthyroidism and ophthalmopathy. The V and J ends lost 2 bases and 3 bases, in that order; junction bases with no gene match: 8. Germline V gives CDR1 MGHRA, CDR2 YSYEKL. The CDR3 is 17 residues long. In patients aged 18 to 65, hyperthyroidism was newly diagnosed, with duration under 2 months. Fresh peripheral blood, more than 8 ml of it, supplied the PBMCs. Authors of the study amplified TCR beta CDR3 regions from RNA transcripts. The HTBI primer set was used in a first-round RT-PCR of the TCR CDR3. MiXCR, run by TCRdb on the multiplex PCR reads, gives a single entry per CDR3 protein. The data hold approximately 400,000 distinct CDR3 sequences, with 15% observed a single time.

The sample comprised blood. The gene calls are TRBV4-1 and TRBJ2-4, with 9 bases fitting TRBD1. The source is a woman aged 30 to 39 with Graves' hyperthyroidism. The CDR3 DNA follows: TGCGCCAGCAGCCAACCAGGACAGGGGCTAGACAAAAACATTCAGTACTTC. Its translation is CASSQPGQGLDKNIQYF.